Listed below are T cell receptor beta chains from one sample, sequenced in a study of OX40 agonist ivuxolimab in advanced cancers. This table comes from immunoSEQ multiplex PCR, and its TCRdb copy is limited to in-frame clones, with some not included. This sample yields 31,000 or so clones, of which roughly 83% are seen a single time; about 22% belongs to the top ten. This specimen consisted of CD4+ or CD8+ T cells sorted from blood, obtained in a trial of the OX40 agonist ivuxolimab. The receptors derive from an adult with an advanced solid tumor such as melanoma, head and neck, liver or kidney cancer. The CDR3 runs from the conserved cysteine through the conserved F or W. Each record gives: D gene, V gene, clone size, J gene, CDR3 protein, CDR3 DNA. D genes are given only for firm matches. Clone size is stated in some rows and not others, as once, few, many or a class when expanded.

D: .; V: TRBV7-6; size: .; J: TRBJ2-1; CDR3: CASSLPRDSSYNEQFF; DNA: TGTGCCAGCAGCTTACCGCGGGACAGCTCCTACAATGAGCAGTTCTTC
D: TRBD2; V: TRBV11-2; size: .; J: TRBJ2-7; CDR3: CASSFASGGTYEQYF; DNA: TGTGCCAGCAGCTTTGCTAGCGGGGGTACCTACGAGCAGTACTTC
D: TRBD1; V: TRBV10-2; size: .; J: TRBJ1-1; CDR3: CASSETGTGRAEAFF; DNA: TGCGCCAGCAGTGAGACGGGGACAGGGCGAGCTGAAGCTTTCTTT
D: TRBD1; V: TRBV4-2; size: medium-sized; J: TRBJ1-2; CDR3: CASSLGTGDYYGYTF; DNA: TGTGCCAGCAGCCTAGGGACAGGGGATTACTATGGCTACACCTTC
D: .; V: TRBV13; size: .; J: TRBJ1-1; CDR3: CASSTRVGTEAFF; DNA: TGTGCCAGCAGCACTAGGGTCGGCACTGAAGCTTTCTTT
D: .; V: TRBV13; size: .; J: TRBJ1-6; CDR3: CASSQGLDSPLHF; DNA: TGTGCCAGCAGCCAAGGCTTAGATTCACCCCTCCACTTT
D: TRBD2; V: TRBV5-1; size: .; J: TRBJ2-3; CDR3: CASSLAGTSGSDTQYF; DNA: TGCGCCAGCAGCTTGGCCGGGACTAGCGGGAGTGATACGCAGTATTTT
D: TRBD2; V: TRBV6-1; size: .; J: TRBJ2-7; CDR3: CASRTWGGSSYEQYF; DNA: TGTGCCAGCAGAACATGGGGGGGAAGCTCCTACGAGCAGTACTTC
D: .; V: TRBV5-1; size: .; J: TRBJ2-3; CDR3: CATRGSTDTQYF; DNA: TGCGCCACCAGAGGTAGCACAGATACGCAGTATTTT
D: .; V: TRBV9; size: .; J: TRBJ2-3; CDR3: CASSVSPSGLTDTQYF; DNA: TGTGCCAGCAGCGTCTCACCCAGCGGGCTCACAGATACGCAGTATTTT